Below, 27 T cell receptor beta chains from the same sample are listed, as sequenced in a study of blood T cell repertoires in COVID-19. Assay: immunoSEQ multiplex PCR; the TCRdb copy retains only in-frame clones and omits some. The sample includes 250,000 to 300,000 clones, around 86% of them seen just once. The sample taken for sequencing was peripheral blood. Receptor source: a man aged 18 to 30 with active or convalescent COVID-19.

About this clone: The identical CDR3 is also encoded by other nucleotide sequences in the sample. The chain uses TRBV28 and TRBJ2-3, with D possibly TRBD1 on 6 matching bases. Germline CDR1 is MDHEN and CDR2 is SYDVKM. The CDR3 is made up of 13 amino acids. V shed 5 bases and J shed 6 bases, with 12 bases lying between them. CDR3 bases: TGTGCCAGCAGTCCCTCAGGGGCCGATACGCAGTATTTT. This translates into CASSPSGADTQYF.

The chain links TRBV7-2 to TRBJ2-3; D unresolved. V was clipped by 2 bases and J by 0 bases, with 3 bases between them. Per the germline V gene, CDR1 is SGHTA and CDR2 is FQGNSA. The CDR3 sequence is 13 residues long. CDR3 loop: CASSLQSTDTQYF. CDR3 coding DNA: TGTGCCAGCAGCTTACAGAGCACAGATACGCAGTATTTT.

The rearrangement uses TRBV7-2 and TRBJ1-1; 7 nucleotides line up with TRBD1. This CDR3 has 14 amino acids. After removal of 1 base from V and 4 bases from J, the junction contained 3 bases not matched to a gene. The germline V gene encodes CDR1 SGHTA and CDR2 FQGNSA. The DNA for the CDR3 is TGTGCCAGCAGCTTAGTAGGGGGCGGCACTGAAGCTTTCTTT. Translating gives CASSLVGGGTEAFF.

The chain recombines TRBV6-5 with TRBJ2-1, with no clear D. Germline V gene sequence: CDR1 MNHEY, CDR2 SVGAGI. The V gene lost 7 bases and the J gene lost 4 bases, with 5 bases spanning the gap. The CDR3 has 11 amino acids. The DNA for the CDR3 is TGTGCCAGCACGAGATACAATGAGCAGTTCTTC. Translation gives CASTRYNEQFF.

With regard to this clone: One end of the junction varies from germline; a read error may be responsible. The chain carries TRBV14 and TRBJ2-7; possible D gene TRBD2, 5 bases. Germline V gene data show CDR1 as SGHDN and CDR2 as FVKESK. The CDR3 spans 16 residues. Here the CDR3 reads CASSPSDGMGSSEQYF. The CDR3 DNA reads TGTGCCAGCAGCCCGTCGGACGGGATGGGGTCCTCCGAGCAGTACTTC.

The rearrangement joins TRBV5-1 to TRBJ1-2; 9 positions agree with TRBD1. Looked up from germline, CDR1 is SGHRS and CDR2 is YFSETQ. The CDR3 has 15 amino acids. J lost 4 bases, V lost 4 bases, and 8 bases had no gene match. For the CDR3, the DNA is TGCGCCAGCAGCCGAGACCCGGGACAGGGCTATGGCTACACCTTC. This encodes CASSRDPGQGYGYTF.

J is TRBJ2-2 and V is TRBV5-8; 7 nucleotides agree with TRBD1. The CDR3 contains 15 residues. CDR1 and CDR2 from the germline V gene are SGHTS and YDEGEE. V dropped 2 bases and J dropped 5; count of bases not matched to a gene: 6. CDR3 sequence reads: CASSFYRGLTGELFF. In DNA form, the CDR3 reads TGTGCCAGCAGCTTTTATAGGGGGCTGACCGGGGAGCTGTTTTTT.

V gene TRBV30 combines with J gene TRBJ1-3; D is possibly TRBD1 (6 bases). The length of the CDR3 is 16 residues. Trimming stripped 3 bases from V and 4 bases from J, with 19 bases between. Germline CDR1 GTSNPN, CDR2 SVGIG (reference sequence). The CDR3 protein is CAWSPGPGTLGNTIYF. The CDR3 nucleotides are TGTGCCTGGAGCCCAGGCCCCGGGACATTAGGAAACACCATATATTTT.

The DNA for the CDR3 is TGTGCCAGCAGCTATACTGTTGCCAATCAGCCCCAGCATTTT. This encodes CASSYTVANQPQHF. The J gene is TRBJ1-5, the V gene TRBV16; D ambiguous. This CDR3 has 14 residues. The germline V gene encodes CDR1 KGHSY and CDR2 FQNENV. Trimming removed 5 bases from V and 3 bases from J, with 11 bases in between.

The V gene is TRBV10-3, the J gene TRBJ1-3, with D possibly TRBD1 on 5 matching bases. Trimming left V 6 bases short and J 0 bases short, with 12 bases between. The CDR3 spans 15 residues. Germline V lookup: CDR1 ENHRY, CDR2 SYGVKD. This chain's CDR3 is CAISADRSSGNTIYF. Here the CDR3 DNA reads TGTGCCATCAGCGCCGACAGATCCTCTGGAAACACCATATATTTT.

This clone was seen just once. The V call is TRBV6-5, the J call TRBJ2-2; 7 bases align to TRBD2. V shed 6 bases and J 6 bases; nucleotides not matched to a gene: 7. From germline, CDR1 is MNHEY and CDR2 SVGAGI. The CDR3 length is 14 residues. Written as DNA, the CDR3 is TGTGCCAGCAGCCCCTTGGGGGGGTCCGGGGAGCTGTTTTTT. Translation: CASSPLGGSGELFF.

The rearrangement joins TRBV27 to TRBJ1-6; D ambiguous. From germline, CDR1 is MNHEY and CDR2 SMNVEV (reference sequence). V shed 6 bases and J shed 7 bases, with 13 bases lying between them. This CDR3 contains 14 residues. The CDR3: CASRGLGENSPLHF. CDR3 nucleotide sequence: TGTGCCAGCAGGGGTCTCGGGGAAAATTCACCCCTCCACTTT.

V is TRBV6-5 and J is TRBJ1-2; tentatively, D is TRBD1 (6 bases). In germline, CDR1 is MNHEY, CDR2 SVGAGI. V was trimmed by 6 bases and J by 8 bases, leaving 19 bases between them. This CDR3 contains 14 residues. Written as DNA, the CDR3 is TGTGCCAGCAGCTCACAGGGAAATGTGCAGGGCTACACCTTC. Its protein is CASSSQGNVQGYTF.

This clone was counted a single time. The sample contains more than one DNA sequence encoding this CDR3. The rearrangement joins TRBV24-1 to TRBJ2-5, with TRBD2 matching 13 bases. In germline, CDR1 is KGHDR, CDR2 SFDVKD. This CDR3 comprises 16 residues. V shed 2 bases and J 3 bases; nucleotides not matched to a gene: 2. CDR3 sequence: CATSDSGLAGEETQYF. The CDR3 coding sequence is TGTGCCACCAGTGATTCCGGACTAGCGGGGGAAGAGACCCAGTACTTC.

The genes are TRBV30 and TRBJ2-3; TRBD1 is a possible D gene (6 bases). From germline, CDR1 is GTSNPN and CDR2 SVGIG (reference sequence). Trimming cost V 0 bases and J 4 bases, with 8 bases left between them. The CDR3 loop spans 13 amino acids. The CDR3 region is CAWSVQGSDTQYF. In nucleotides, the CDR3 is TGTGCCTGGAGTGTACAGGGTTCAGATACGCAGTATTTT.

The chain joins TRBV10-3 to TRBJ2-1; 8 bases are a match to TRBD2. Germline CDR1 and CDR2: ENHRY and SYGVKD. The CDR3 consists of 16 residues. V shed 5 bases and J 10 bases; nucleotides not matched to a gene: 16. Written as DNA, the CDR3 is TGTGCCATCAGTAGCGGGGGCAATCTCCTACAATGGGAGCAGTTCTTC. Translating gives CAISSGGNLLQWEQFF.

The genes are TRBV4-3 and TRBJ1-4; TRBD1 aligns across 9 bases. The V gene's germline CDR1 is LGHNA and CDR2 YSLEER. The junction had 4 bases not matched to a gene; V was cut back by 1 base and J by 7 bases. The CDR3 spans 15 residues. This CDR3 is CASSQGQGVAEKLFF. The CDR3 bases are TGCGCCAGCAGCCAAGGACAGGGGGTCGCTGAAAAACTGTTTTTT.

This chain connects TRBV10-3 to TRBJ1-1; the match to TRBD1 covers 8 bases. The J segment lost 5 bases and the V segment lost 6 bases, leaving 11 bases of the junction unmatched. Per the germline V gene, CDR1 is ENHRY and CDR2 is SYGVKD. There are 15 residues in the CDR3. The DNA for the CDR3 is TGTGCCATCAGCGACAAAGGACAGGGTAGGACTGAAGCTTTCTTT. Translation gives CAISDKGQGRTEAFF.

The CDR3 DNA reads TGTGCCAGCACCCGAGCGGAGACTCCAGCCTTCGAGCAGTACTTC. Its protein is CASTRAETPAFEQYF. The J gene is TRBJ2-7, the V gene TRBV6-5; weak D call: TRBD2 (5 bases). The CDR3 totals 15 residues. Germline V gene sequence: CDR1 MNHEY, CDR2 SVGAGI. V was cut by 7 bases and J by 6 bases, with 22 bases left in between.

This clone has just one count. This rearrangement joins TRBV27 to TRBJ1-5; the D gene is possibly TRBD1 (5 bases). CDR1 is MNHEY and CDR2 is SMNVEV in the germline V gene (reference sequence). V was shortened by 5 bases and J by 7 bases, with 12 bases between the two germline ends. CDR3 length: 13 amino acids. The DNA of the CDR3 is TGTGCCAGCAGTCTGGGACTCCGGCAGCCCCAGCATTTT. Translation: CASSLGLRQPQHF.

For this clone: Other DNA sequences within the sample encode an identical CDR3. This sequence joins TRBV30 and TRBJ2-7; 10 bases are shared with TRBD1. V shed 0 bases and J 4 bases; nucleotides not matched to a gene: 0. This CDR3 spans 13 amino acids. Germline CDR1 GTSNPN, CDR2 SVGIG (reference sequence). Written as DNA, the CDR3 is TGTGCCTGGAGTGTGGGACAGGGGTACGAGCAGTACTTC. Protein product: CAWSVGQGYEQYF.

This rearrangement joins TRBV3-1 (or the pseudogene TRBV3-2) to TRBJ1-2; D not resolved. Germline V lookup: CDR1 LGHDT, CDR2 YNNKEL (reference sequence). CDR3 length: 15 amino acids. Trimming took off 1 base at V and 2 bases at J, with 11 bases between the two ends. In DNA form, the CDR3 reads TGTGCCAGCAGCCAAGTGGCAGGTCCCAACTATGGCTACACCTTC. It is translated as CASSQVAGPNYGYTF.

This clone appeared a single time. The genes are TRBV6-1 and TRBJ1-1, with D maybe TRBD1 (5 bases). Germline CDR1 reads MNHNS; CDR2 reads SASEGT. The CDR3 consists of 15 residues. Trimming shortened V by 2 bases and J by 5 bases, and 15 bases separated the two germline ends. This CDR3 is CASSEPGRVRTEAFF. The CDR3 DNA reads TGTGCCAGCAGTGAACCTGGCAGGGTCAGGACTGAAGCTTTCTTT.

The chain uses TRBV28 and TRBJ1-3; a weak D match, TRBD1 (6 bases). V lost 7 bases to trimming and J lost 4 bases, with 17 bases between them. Germline lookup yields CDR1 MDHEN and CDR2 SYDVKM. The CDR3 length is 15 residues. CDR3: CASTLGAGDGNTIYF. The CDR3 DNA is TGTGCCAGCACTTTGGGGGCGGGGGACGGAAACACCATATATTTT.

V and J are TRBV2 and TRBJ2-7; D may be TRBD1 (5 bases). Deletions cut 6 bases from V and 7 bases from J, with 16 bases between. Germline CDR1 is SNHLY and CDR2 is FYNNEI. The CDR3 spans 13 residues. This CDR3 is CASRLPNQGEQYF. The CDR3 bases are TGTGCCAGCAGGCTCCCGAACCAGGGAGAGCAGTACTTC. Filled out from reference TRBV2 and TRBJ2-7, the complete variable domain reads EPEVTQTPSHQVTQMGQEVILRCVPISNHLYFYWYRQILGQKVEFLVSFYNNEISEKSEIFDDQFSVERPDGSNFTLKIRSTKLEDSAMYFCASRLPNQGEQYFGPGTRLTVT.

The chain uses TRBV6-5 and TRBJ2-5, with D uncertain. Per the germline V gene, CDR1 is MNHEY and CDR2 is SVGAGI. This CDR3 region has 15 residues. V was pared by 2 bases and J by 3 bases, with 13 bases between. CDR3 in DNA: TGTGCCAGCAGTTACCGTCCGGTCGGAGAAGAGACCCAGTACTTC. Protein product: CASSYRPVGEETQYF.

This rearrangement joins TRBV7-9 to TRBJ2-7, with a possible D match to TRBD2 (5 bases). Trimming cost V 3 bases and J 0 bases, with 12 bases left between them. The CDR3 runs 15 residues. Germline V gene data show CDR1 as SEHNR and CDR2 as FQNEAQ (reference sequence). CDR3 sequence: CASSFERSPSYEQYF. CDR3 DNA: TGTGCCAGCAGCTTTGAGCGGAGCCCCTCCTACGAGCAGTACTTC.